The clone carrying this T cell receptor (beta chain) qualifies as medium-sized. Antigen specificity is unknown. Using immunoSEQ multiplex PCR, the repertoire was profiled, and TCRdb retains in-frame clones only, with some absent. The profile shows about 2,100 clones, around 60% of them singletons. Germline V gene lookup returns CDR1 SQVTM and CDR2 ANQGSEA. V was trimmed by 1 base and J by 2 bases, leaving 11 bases between them. The CDR3 spans 14 residues. These data come from a study of STAT3 mutations in large granular lymphocyte leukemia. Whole-study results and caveats: Every T-cell large granular lymphocyte leukemia patient had at least one immunodominant TCR beta clonotype.

This chain links TRBV29-1 with TRBJ1-2, with a tentative D call TRBD1 (5 bases). The TCR comes from a man in his sixties with T-cell large granular lymphocyte leukemia. Some clones in this sample may be carry-over from other donors' samples. What was sequenced was peripheral blood mononuclear cells. CDR3 in DNA: TGCAGCGTTGAAGTTGCCAGGGCAAACTATGGCTACACCTTC. Amino acids: CSVEVARANYGYTF.